The present entry profiles one TCR beta chain with its context. The source of the sample is a study of glioma-infiltrating T cells after dendritic cell vaccination. Overall study context: Treatment, given 2003 to 2012, was autologous tumor lysate-pulsed dendritic cell vaccination.

Amplification used 60 V beta primers and 13 J beta primers. Libraries were prepared by immunoSEQ multiplex PCR; TCRdb keeps only in-frame clonotypes and omits some of them. The table has more than 70,000 clones, more than 75% seen once; the top ten hold approximately 2.4%. Sample time point: after dendritic cell vaccination, including at tumor progression/relapse. Blood PBMC samples: pre-vaccination, two weeks post third vaccination, and at tumor progression. CDR3 size: 13 residues. V lost 5 bases to trimming and J lost 11 bases, with 13 bases between them. Per germline, CDR1 MNHEY and CDR2 SVGAGI. The sequencing used blood, collected after dendritic cell vaccination. The chain couples TRBV6-5 to TRBJ1-6; tentative D call: TRBD1 (6 bases). This receptor was obtained from a human donor with glioblastoma. The CDR3 protein is CASSVEGGAPLHF. The CDR3 coding sequence is TGTGCCAGCAGTGTCGAGGGGGGGGCACCCCTCCACTTT.